This entry is about one T cell receptor (beta chain). Antigen: not known. Germline and genes: mouse. The read gets to within 1 residue of the CDR3 end, and the germline J gene fills in the rest. V shed 4 bases and J shed 1 base, with 8 bases lying between them. The germline V gene has CDR1 SNHLY and CDR2 FYNGKV (reference sequence). The CDR3 is 14 amino acids. The data originate from a study of tissue T cells after allogeneic stem cell transplantation. Study-wide findings and caveats: Which tissue TCRs were alloreactive or antigen-specific was not determined. Some clones might be persisting host cells. Anatomically similar tissues had similar TCR repertoires within each patient. Shared clones across patients were few; motif clustering revealed tissue-specific shared signatures.

The assay was immunoSEQ multiplex PCR, and TCRdb's table has in-frame clones only and misses some. The sample holds thousands of clones; roughly two fifths are singletons and the top ten take about 2%. The sample's time point: mouse harvest day 7 after allogeneic transplant. Tail vein injection delivered 10^7 T-cell-depleted bone marrow cells and 10^6 splenic CD5+ T cells. B6 (H2b) cells into BALB/c (H2d) mice; tissues taken at day 7 or 14. The TCR sequence derives from a female BALB/c mouse given C57BL/6 T cells with graft-versus-host disease after an allogeneic hematopoietic cell transplant. The rearrangement links TRBV3 to TRBJ2-1; D may be TRBD1 (6 bases). The sequenced material came from skin. The chain's CDR3 is CASSSTGNYAEQFF. The sequenced part of the CDR3 DNA is TGTGCCAGCAGCTCGACAGGAAACTATGCTGAGCAGTTC.